One sample yielded the 12 T cell receptor beta chains listed below, sequenced in a study of blood T cell repertoires in COVID-19. This table comes from immunoSEQ multiplex PCR, and its TCRdb copy is limited to in-frame clones, with some not included. Here the sample spans 200,000 to 300,000 clones, about nine tenths being singletons. The specimen was PBMCs or T cells enriched from blood (not recorded which). The receptors originated from a middle-aged woman with acute COVID-19.

The chain links TRBV24-1 to TRBJ1-1; the D gene is possibly TRBD1 (5 bases). The CDR3 runs 14 residues. The germline CDR1 and CDR2 sequences are KGHDR and SFDVKD. The V end was cut by 8 bases, the J end by 1 base, with 13 bases between. This CDR3 reads CATKSVGANTEAFF. CDR3 bases: TGTGCCACCAAAAGTGTAGGGGCGAACACTGAAGCTTTCTTT.

This clone showed up just once. This chain links TRBV6-5 with TRBJ1-1, with 11 bases identical to TRBD1. Germline V lookup: CDR1 MNHEY, CDR2 SVGAGI. The CDR3 runs 13 residues. With 7 bases clipped from V and 8 bases from J, the junction kept 6 bases outside the gene matches. CDR3 sequence (DNA): TGTGCCAGCACCGGACAGGGGGCGCCGGAAGCTTTCTTT. Amino acids: CASTGQGAPEAFF.

V usage is TRBV11-2 and J usage is TRBJ2-7; 8 nucleotides match TRBD1. The germline V gene has CDR1 SGHAT and CDR2 FQNNGV. The V segment lost 0 bases and the J segment 5 bases; nucleotides outside the gene matches: 9. The CDR3 is 16 residues long. CDR3 bases: TGTGCCAGCAGCTTAGATTCTAACAGGGGGGCCCACGAGCAGTACGTC. Translated: CASSLDSNRGAHEQYV.

The chain combines TRBV5-6 with TRBJ1-1; the D is unclear. The CDR3 sequence is 15 residues long. V was pared by 7 bases and J by 1 base, with 17 bases between. The germline V gene encodes CDR1 SGHDT and CDR2 YYEEEE. In DNA form, the CDR3 reads TGTGCCAGCGACTCCTCGGCCATGGCGAACACTGAAGCTTTCTTT. Encoded protein: CASDSSAMANTEAFF.

The V gene is TRBV9, the J gene TRBJ2-5; D perhaps matches TRBD1 (6 bases). Germline assignment: CDR1 SGDLS and CDR2 YYNGEE. Trimming removed 0 bases from V and 1 base from J, with 16 bases in between. The CDR3 runs 17 residues. The CDR3 DNA reads TGTGCCAGCAGCGTAGGATTGCTGCAGGGGATCCAAGAGACCCAGTACTTC. Its translation is CASSVGLLQGIQETQYF.

The chain uses TRBV29-1 and TRBJ2-5; TRBD1 aligns across 9 bases. The CDR3 has 13 residues. CDR1 and CDR2 (germline): SQVTM, ANQGSEA. V gave up 5 bases and J gave up 4 bases; unmatched junction bases: 5. CDR3 residues: CSVWGQGRETQYF. CDR3 bases: TGCAGCGTTTGGGGACAGGGACGAGAGACCCAGTACTTC.

The V and J genes are TRBV14 and TRBJ1-1; no clear D. Germline V gene lookup returns CDR1 SGHDN and CDR2 FVKESK. The CDR3 is 14 residues long. With 4 bases removed from V and 1 base from J, the gap between germline ends came to 10 bases. CDR3 DNA: TGTGCCAGCAGCCCCACCGGGTGGAACACTGAAGCTTTCTTT. It yields the protein CASSPTGWNTEAFF.

This clone was seen at least ten times. The rearrangement links TRBV4-2 to TRBJ2-7; 10 bases are shared with TRBD2. CDR1 is LGHNA and CDR2 is YNFKEQ in the germline V gene. J gave up 2 bases and V 3 bases, and 7 bases lay outside the gene matches. This CDR3 is 16 amino acids long. The CDR3 here is CASSQETSGLTYEQYF. CDR3 DNA: TGTGCCAGCAGCCAGGAGACTAGCGGGCTGACCTACGAGCAGTACTTC.

On this clone itself: Different DNA sequences within this sample yield the same CDR3. The chain recombines TRBV7-2 with TRBJ1-4; 7 positions agree with TRBD1. V shed 1 base, J shed 3 bases, and the junction held 2 bases outside the gene matches. Germline V CDR1 and CDR2: SGHTA, FQGNSA. The CDR3 has 15 residues. The CDR3 DNA reads TGTGCCAGCAGCTTAGACAGGGGAGCTAATGAAAAACTGTTTTTT. It translates to CASSLDRGANEKLFF.

This chain links TRBV6-2 or TRBV6-3 with TRBJ2-5, with D possibly TRBD1 on 5 matching bases. CDR1 and CDR2 (germline): MNHEY, SVGEGT. The CDR3 spans 16 residues. Trimming removed 0 bases from V and 7 bases from J, with 18 bases in between. The CDR3 sequence: CASSYSIISSRGTQYF. In DNA, the CDR3 is TGTGCCAGCAGTTACTCGATTATATCTAGTAGGGGGACCCAGTACTTC.

The chain carries TRBV5-1 and TRBJ2-3; 16 bases are shared with TRBD2. Germline V lookup: CDR1 SGHRS, CDR2 YFSETQ. Trimming removed 3 bases from V and 4 bases from J; junction bases left unmatched: 11. This CDR3 has 19 residues. This CDR3 is CASSSGPMGLAGGPDTQYF. The DNA of the CDR3 is TGCGCCAGCAGCTCTGGACCTATGGGACTAGCGGGGGGGCCAGATACGCAGTATTTT.

This chain joins TRBV12-5 and TRBJ1-5; 11 bases fit TRBD1. The CDR3 loop spans 19 amino acids. J lost 3 bases, V lost 5 bases, and 15 bases had no gene match. In germline, CDR1 is LGHNT, CDR2 FRNRAP. CDR3 in DNA: TGTGCTAGTGGTCCCCCCGGGACAGGGGGAATTTCGGTCAATCAGCCCCAGCATTTT. As protein: CASGPPGTGGISVNQPQHF. Supplemented by reference TRBV12-5 and TRBJ1-5, the full variable domain reads DARVTQTPRHKVTEMGQEVTMRCQPILGHNTVFWYRQTMMQGLELLAYFRNRAPLDDSGMPKDRFSAEMPDATLATLKIQPSEPRDSAVYFCASGPPGTGGISVNQPQHFGDGTRLSIL.